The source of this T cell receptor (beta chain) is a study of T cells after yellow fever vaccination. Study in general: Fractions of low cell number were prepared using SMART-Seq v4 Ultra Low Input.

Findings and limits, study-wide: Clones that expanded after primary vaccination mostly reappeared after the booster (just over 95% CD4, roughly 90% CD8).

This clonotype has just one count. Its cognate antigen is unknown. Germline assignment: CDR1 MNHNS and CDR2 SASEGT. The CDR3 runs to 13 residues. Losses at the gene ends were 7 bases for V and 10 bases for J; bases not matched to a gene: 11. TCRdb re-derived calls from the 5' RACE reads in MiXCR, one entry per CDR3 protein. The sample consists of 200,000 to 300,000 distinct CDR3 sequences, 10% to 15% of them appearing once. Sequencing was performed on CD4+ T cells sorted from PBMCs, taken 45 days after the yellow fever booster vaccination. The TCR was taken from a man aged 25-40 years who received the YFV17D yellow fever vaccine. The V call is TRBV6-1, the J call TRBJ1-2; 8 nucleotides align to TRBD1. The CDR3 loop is CASTRIQGGVYTF. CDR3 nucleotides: TGTGCCAGCACCAGAATACAGGGGGGCGTCTACACCTTC.